This TCR beta chain derives from a study of T cells in Graves' hyperthyroidism and ophthalmopathy (dated by TCRdb to about 2019). As for the study more broadly: Peripheral blood samples were taken at initial diagnosis, before any treatment was given. TCR V-J signatures able to tell the groups apart were searched for in a discovery cohort of 95 or so patients, of whom around 42 had Graves' ophthalmopathy and 57 had stable Graves' hyperthyroidism. Prospective prediction of ophthalmopathy was tested in an independent validation cohort consisting of 18 to 20 hyperthyroidism patients and approximately 16 patients who later progressed to ophthalmopathy. For training and testing, the 100 or so patients in the discovery cohort were randomly divided in a 7:3 ratio. In several Graves' hyperthyroidism patients, the study also compared T-cell repertoires from thyroid tissue with T-cell repertoires from blood. After blood sampling, hyperthyroidism patients were treated with methimazole at a starting dose of 30 mg daily, and ophthalmopathy patients were treated with high-dose intravenous methylprednisolone. The paper reports TCR Vbeta CDR3 sequencing of over 130 peripheral blood samples: approximately 41 ophthalmopathy, about 75 hyperthyroidism and around 17 progressor patients. What the study reported, not specific to this receptor: In validation, the model predicted progression to ophthalmopathy with approximately 71% sensitivity and over 72% specificity, a median of 6.5 months before onset. Sample size was not statistically predetermined, and blinding of investigators to group allocation was not performed. Ophthalmopathy was separated from stable hyperthyroidism by a 13 V-J signature model, with roughly 88% sensitivity and just over 81% specificity obtained in cross-validation and 80%/75% obtained in testing. Most expanded thyroid clonotypes (frequency above 0.001) were also found in blood, which suggests that blood repertoires may mirror thyroid immune responses.

Measured from the cysteine to the phenylalanine, the CDR3 is 12 residues long. The sequence is cut down to CDR3 DNA, 36 bases in frame from base 1. The CDR1 and CDR2 encoded by the germline V gene are SQVTM and ANQGSEA. V gives up 0 bases and J gives up 5 bases, and the segment between their germline ends measures 5 bases. Hyperthyroidism patients were newly diagnosed, with disease duration under 2 months, and aged 18 to 65 years. Any patient with an uncontrolled infection, another autoimmune disease, pregnancy or lactation was excluded. Diagnoses relied on clinical symptoms, serum thyroxine and TRAb, thyroid ultrasound and orbital computed tomography. Blood from progressor patients was collected at the time of first diagnosis with hyperthyroidism, before any ophthalmopathy symptoms had appeared. PBMCs were isolated from about 9 ml of fresh peripheral blood by Ficoll-Paque density gradient centrifugation. Progressor patients were first diagnosed with Graves' hyperthyroidism and then developed ophthalmopathy during follow-up. Total RNA was extracted with Trizol reagent, and quality was checked on an Agilent 2100 Bioanalyzer.

This clonotype has a count of ten or more. There is no known antigen for this receptor. No qualities accompany the bases; no much larger clone lies one base away. Amplification of TCR beta CDR3 regions was carried out from RNA transcripts. A first-round RT-PCR of the TCR CDR3 used the HTBI primer set with the Qiagen OneStep RT-PCR kit. A second multiplex PCR round built the libraries, followed by size selection and purification. Sequencing of the libraries was done on an Illumina HiSeq2000 using paired-end 100 bp reads. The authors' analysis ran thus. SOAPnuke was used to process the raw data, throwing out any read that contained adapters or uncalled bases, had a mean Phred below 15, or lacked an exact constant-primer or identifier match. High-quality paired reads were merged with COPE v1.2.5, and unique nucleotide sequences were defined as clonotypes. MiTCR v1.1 was used to align the clonotypes against IMGT TRBV, TRBD and TRBJ reference segments. The analysis included only V-J combinations with a frequency above 0.0001, which together covered approximately 99% of the repertoires. The TCS score was defined as F50 (clonal expansion) divided by E x V (chaos), with BLOSUM62-based TCRdist calculated between CDR3 peptides within each V-J. Welch's t-statistics and random forest reduced roughly 540 V-J features to roughly 13, which were used in a naive Bayes classifier (R e1071). TCRdb trimmed public reads at Q25 via fastp, called clones via MiXCR and kept in-frame beta chains. Under each unique CDR3 protein, matching rows form one entry showing the most common genes and DNA. The V and J calls here are based on TCRdb, not the publication. This sample is represented by about 160,000 distinct CDR3 sequences; over 8% of them were singletons. 22% of the sample is taken by the ten largest.

The sequence joins TRBV29-1 to TRBJ2-1, with the D gene not clear enough to name. The source material was blood. This receptor was taken from a woman under 30 with Graves' hyperthyroidism that later progressed to Graves' ophthalmopathy. The DNA is as follows: TGCAGCGTTGAAGACAAAGACAATGAGCAGTTCTTC. Its protein is CSVEDKDNEQFF.